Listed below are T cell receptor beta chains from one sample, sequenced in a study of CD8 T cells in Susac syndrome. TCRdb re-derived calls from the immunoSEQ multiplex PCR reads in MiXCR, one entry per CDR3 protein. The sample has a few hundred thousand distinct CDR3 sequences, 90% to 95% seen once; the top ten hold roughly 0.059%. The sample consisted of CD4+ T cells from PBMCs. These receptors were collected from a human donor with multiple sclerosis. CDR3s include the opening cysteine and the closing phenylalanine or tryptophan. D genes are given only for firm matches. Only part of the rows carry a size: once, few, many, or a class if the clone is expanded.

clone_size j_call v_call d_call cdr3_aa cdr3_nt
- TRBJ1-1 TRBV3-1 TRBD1 CASSQAGGGTEAFF TGTGCCAGCAGCCAAGCAGGGGGGGGGACTGAAGCTTTCTTT
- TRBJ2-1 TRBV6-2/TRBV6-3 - CASSYENEQFF TGTGCCAGCAGTTACGAGAATGAGCAGTTCTTC
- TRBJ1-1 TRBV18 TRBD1 CASSPATGITEAFF TGTGCCAGCTCACCCGCGACAGGGATAACTGAAGCTTTCTTT
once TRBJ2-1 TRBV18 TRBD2 CASSPPTSGGINEQFF TGTGCCAGCTCACCACCTACTAGCGGGGGGATAAATGAGCAGTTCTTC
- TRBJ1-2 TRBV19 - CASTSRDPGQSLYGYTF TGTGCCAGTACCTCGCGGGATCCAGGACAGTCCCTCTATGGCTACACCTTC
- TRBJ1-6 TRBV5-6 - CASSLSSIRSYNSPLHF TGTGCCAGCAGCTTGTCTTCTATAAGGTCCTATAATTCACCCCTCCACTTT
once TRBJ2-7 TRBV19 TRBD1 CASSRRQGSDEQYF TGTGCCAGTAGTAGACGACAGGGGAGCGACGAGCAGTACTTC
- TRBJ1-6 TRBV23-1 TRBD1 CANATGPNNSPLHF TGCGCCAACGCGACAGGGCCCAATAATTCACCCCTCCACTTT
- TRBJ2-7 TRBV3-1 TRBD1 CASSQRDRGRGEQYF TGTGCCAGCAGCCAGCGGGACAGGGGACGGGGCGAGCAGTACTTC
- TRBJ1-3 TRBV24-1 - CATSDPGHDTIYF TGTGCCACCAGTGACCCCGGACACGACACCATATATTTT
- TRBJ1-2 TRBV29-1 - CSAQGNYGYTF TGCAGCGCCCAGGGTAACTATGGCTACACCTTC
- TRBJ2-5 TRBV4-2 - CASSQRGSGGETQYF TGTGCCAGCAGCCAGAGGGGGAGCGGAGGAGAGACCCAGTACTTC
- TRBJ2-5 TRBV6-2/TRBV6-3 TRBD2 CASSYSRFWEGRQETQYF TGTGCCAGCAGTTACTCGAGGTTTTGGGAGGGGCGCCAAGAGACCCAGTACTTC
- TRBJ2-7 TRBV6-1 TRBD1 CASSGTNRDRVLYQQYF TGTGCCAGCAGTGGTACAAACCGGGACAGGGTACTTTACCAGCAGTACTTC
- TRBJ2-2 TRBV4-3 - CASSQRAYTNTGELFF TGCGCCAGCAGCCAAAGGGCCTACACGAACACCGGGGAGCTGTTTTTT
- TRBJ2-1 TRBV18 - CASSPPGGAVGYNEQFF TGTGCCAGCTCACCACCGGGGGGCGCCGTGGGGTACAATGAGCAGTTCTTC
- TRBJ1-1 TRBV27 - CASSSNSGTEAFF TGTGCCAGCAGTTCAAACTCGGGGACTGAAGCTTTCTTT
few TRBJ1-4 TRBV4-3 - CASSQDNGVEKLFF TGCGCCAGCAGCCAAGATAACGGGGTTGAAAAACTGTTTTTT
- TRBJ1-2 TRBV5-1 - CASSSGLREDGGYTF TGCGCCAGCAGTTCCGGACTCCGGGAAGACGGTGGCTACACCTTC
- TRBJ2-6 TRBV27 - CASSLKTSRSGANVLTF TGTGCCAGCAGTTTGAAGACTTCCCGCTCTGGGGCCAACGTCCTGACTTTC
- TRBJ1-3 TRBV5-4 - CAMTGVRSGNTIYF TGTGCCATGACAGGAGTTCGCTCTGGAAACACCATATATTTT
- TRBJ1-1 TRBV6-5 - CASSATGGRNTEAFF TGTGCCAGCAGTGCGACCGGGGGTCGGAACACTGAAGCTTTCTTT
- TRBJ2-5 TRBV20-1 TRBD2 CSARSAGGIGKTQYF TGCAGTGCTAGAAGTGCGGGAGGGATCGGAAAGACCCAGTACTTC
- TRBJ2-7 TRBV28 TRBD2 CASSLSGRADEQYF TGTGCCAGCAGTTTGAGCGGGAGGGCCGACGAGCAGTACTTC
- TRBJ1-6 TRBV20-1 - CSARGPAAYNSPLHF TGCAGTGCTAGAGGGCCCGCGGCCTATAATTCACCCCTCCACTTT
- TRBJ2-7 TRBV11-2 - CASRRGPPSPARWEEGYF TGTGCCAGCAGACGAGGACCCCCCTCCCCGGCCCGCTGGGAAGAAGGGTACTTC
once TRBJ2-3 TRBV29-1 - CSVESIDTQYF TGCAGCGTTGAGTCCATAGATACGCAGTATTTT
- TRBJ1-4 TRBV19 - CASSGSRAGEKLFF TGTGCCAGTAGTGGAAGCAGGGCAGGGGAAAAACTGTTTTTT
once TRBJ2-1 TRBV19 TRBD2 CASSISAGEVNEQFF TGTGCCAGTAGTATTTCGGCGGGGGAGGTTAATGAGCAGTTCTTC
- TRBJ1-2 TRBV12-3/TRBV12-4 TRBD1 CASTIRQGYGYTF TGTGCCAGCACCATCCGACAGGGGTATGGCTACACCTTC
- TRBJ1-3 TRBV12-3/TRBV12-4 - CASTAGQSGNTIYF TGTGCCAGCACGGCCGGACAGTCTGGAAACACCATATATTTT
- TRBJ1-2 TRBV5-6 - CASSLSQGYTF TGTGCCAGCAGCTTGTCTCAAGGCTACACCTTC
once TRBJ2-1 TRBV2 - CASSESTPEQFF TGTGCCAGCAGTGAGAGTACTCCTGAGCAGTTCTTC
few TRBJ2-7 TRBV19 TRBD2 CASSPGLAGIYEQYF TGTGCCAGTAGTCCCGGACTAGCGGGAATCTACGAGCAGTACTTC
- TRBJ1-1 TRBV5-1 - CASSLAPGTPEAFF TGCGCCAGCAGCTTGGCACCCGGGACACCTGAAGCTTTCTTT
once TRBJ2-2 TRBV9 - CASSVVASGYTGELFF TGTGCCAGCAGCGTAGTAGCGAGCGGCTACACCGGGGAGCTGTTTTTT
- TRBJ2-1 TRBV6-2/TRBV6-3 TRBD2 CASVTSASYNEQFF TGTGCCAGCGTCACTAGCGCATCCTACAATGAGCAGTTCTTC
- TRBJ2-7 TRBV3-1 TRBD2 CASSQSTSGSSYEQYF TGTGCCAGCAGCCAATCTACTAGCGGGAGCTCCTACGAGCAGTACTTC
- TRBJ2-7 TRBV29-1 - CSVGPRQYSYEQYF TGCAGCGTTGGCCCCCGGCAGTACTCCTACGAGCAGTACTTC
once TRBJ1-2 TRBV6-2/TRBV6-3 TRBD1 CASSRSGGESYGYTF TGTGCCAGCAGCCGTTCAGGGGGCGAGAGCTATGGCTACACCTTC
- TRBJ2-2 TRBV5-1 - CASSLAFERGRAGELFF TGCGCCAGCAGCTTGGCCTTCGAACGGGGGCGCGCCGGGGAGCTGTTTTTT
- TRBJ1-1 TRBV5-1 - CASSLVGSLNTEAFF TGCGCCAGCAGCTTGGTCGGGTCCCTGAACACTGAAGCTTTCTTT
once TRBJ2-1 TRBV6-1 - CASTPQGAINEQFF TGTGCCAGCACGCCCCAGGGAGCCATCAATGAGCAGTTCTTC
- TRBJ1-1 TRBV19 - CASSIQGVAEAFF TGTGCCAGTAGTATCCAGGGAGTCGCTGAAGCTTTCTTT
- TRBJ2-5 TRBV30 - CAWNSGWETQYF TGTGCCTGGAATTCGGGTTGGGAGACCCAGTACTTC
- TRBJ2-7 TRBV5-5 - CASSRGRRYEQYF TGTGCCAGCAGTAGGGGACGGCGATACGAGCAGTACTTC
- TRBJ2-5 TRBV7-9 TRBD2 CASSFVLAGEPQYF TGTGCCAGCAGCTTCGTACTAGCGGGGGAGCCCCAGTACTTC
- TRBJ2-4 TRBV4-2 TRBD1 CASREGQAKDIQYF TGTGCCAGCAGGGAGGGACAGGCCAAAGACATTCAGTACTTC
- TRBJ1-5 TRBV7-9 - CASSLWGAPNQPQHF TGTGCCAGCAGCTTATGGGGGGCACCCAATCAGCCCCAGCATTTT
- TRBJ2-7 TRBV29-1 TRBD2 CSVGVAGPYEQYF TGCAGCGTGGGAGTAGCGGGTCCCTACGAGCAGTACTTC
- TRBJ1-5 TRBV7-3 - CASSSDRARQPQHF TGTGCCAGCAGCTCGGACAGAGCTCGGCAGCCCCAGCATTTT
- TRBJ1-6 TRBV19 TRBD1 CASSISGTGGFYNSPLHF TGTGCCAGTAGTATCTCCGGGACAGGGGGGTTCTATAATTCACCCCTCCACTTT
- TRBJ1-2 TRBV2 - CASSDSINYGYTF TGTGCCAGCAGCGACAGCATTAACTATGGCTACACCTTC
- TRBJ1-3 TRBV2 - CASSVPASGNTIYF TGTGCCAGCAGTGTCCCAGCCTCTGGAAACACCATATATTTT
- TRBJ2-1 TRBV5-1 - CASSFAEGLNNEQFF TGCGCCAGCAGCTTTGCGGAGGGATTAAACAATGAGCAGTTCTTC